One and the same sample provided the 19 T cell receptor beta chains below, sequenced in a study of CD8+CD57+ T cells in acquired aplastic anemia. TCR beta VDJ and CDR3 profiling used genomic DNA as template. TCRdb processed the reads anew with MiXCR; each CDR3 protein has one entry. Among over 150,000 distinct CDR3 sequences listed, approximately 44% were seen once. What was sequenced was sorted CD4+, CD8+, or CD8+CD57+ T cells (not recorded which) from PBMCs. The source of these receptors is a human donor in good health.

The table lists this clonotype with many counts. This chain's CDR3 is CAIRGSEPYEQYF. CDR3 nucleotide sequence: TGTGCCATCAGGGGAAGTGAGCCCTACGAGCAGTACTTC. The chain couples TRBV10-3 to TRBJ2-7; D unclear. V shed 6 bases and J shed 2 bases, with 11 bases lying between them. This CDR3 has 13 residues. Per the germline V gene, CDR1 is ENHRY and CDR2 is SYGVKD.

The chain uses TRBV7-9 and TRBJ1-1, with D possibly being TRBD1 (5 bases). The V gene's germline CDR1 is SEHNR and CDR2 FQNEAQ (reference sequence). Trimming removed 1 base at V and 11 bases at J, with 11 bases between. The CDR3 is made up of 12 amino acids. The CDR3 coding sequence is TGTGCCAGCAGCTTAGTGTCCAGGGAGGCTTTCTTT. Encoded protein: CASSLVSREAFF.

This clonotype was counted between two and nine times. CDR3 sequence: CSAPTGGIEAFF. Here the CDR3 DNA reads TGCAGCGCACCAACCGGCGGGATTGAAGCTTTCTTT. The V gene is TRBV29-1, the J gene TRBJ1-1; unclear D gene. V was shortened by 7 bases and J by 7 bases, with 16 bases between the two germline ends. The germline CDR1 and CDR2 sequences are SQVTM and ANQGSEA. There are 12 residues in the CDR3.

This clonotype came up many times. This chain links TRBV10-3 with TRBJ1-4; D unresolved. The CDR3 length is 15 residues. The germline gives CDR1 ENHRY, CDR2 SYGVKD. V was shortened by 0 bases and J by 8 bases, with 13 bases between the two germline ends. DNA for the CDR3: TGTGCCATCAGTGAGTCACCCCCGACGGGGGAAAAACTGTTTTTT. Encoded protein: CAISESPPTGEKLFF.

The chain couples TRBV5-1 to TRBJ2-3; D unresolved. The CDR3 spans 16 residues. The ends were cut back, 4 bases at V and 0 bases at J, with 15 bases in the middle. Per germline, CDR1 SGHRS and CDR2 YFSETQ. CDR3 region: CASSRNGDPSTDTQYF. In DNA, the CDR3 is TGCGCCAGCAGCCGAAATGGGGATCCTAGCACAGATACGCAGTATTTT.

The chain couples TRBV10-3 to TRBJ2-7, with D possibly TRBD2 on 6 matching bases. The V end lost 5 bases, the J end lost 0 bases, and 11 bases lay between the germline ends. CDR1 is ENHRY and CDR2 is SYGVKD in the germline V gene. The CDR3 is 14 amino acids. The CDR3 spells CAISSPGGSYEQYF. CDR3 nucleotides: TGTGCCATCAGTTCCCCCGGGGGCTCCTACGAGCAGTACTTC.

The chain joins TRBV5-1 to TRBJ2-1, with 10 bases aligning to TRBD2. The CDR3 runs 20 residues. Unmatched junction bases numbered 16, after V lost 0 bases and J lost 4 bases. In germline, CDR1 is SGHRS, CDR2 YFSETQ. CDR3 residues: CASSLAPSGRAPTIYNEQFF. The CDR3 nucleotides read TGCGCCAGCAGCTTGGCCCCCAGCGGGAGGGCCCCCACCATTTACAATGAGCAGTTCTTC.

The gene calls are TRBV30 and TRBJ1-2; D unresolved. V lost 2 bases and J lost 3, with 7 bases in between. Germline V gene sequence: CDR1 GTSNPN, CDR2 SVGIG (reference sequence). The CDR3 loop spans 12 amino acids. The CDR3 reads CAWSRGDYGYTF. The CDR3 bases are TGTGCCTGGAGTCGGGGTGACTATGGCTACACCTTC.

This clonotype was observed once. The chain couples TRBV19 to TRBJ2-1; 9 nucleotides line up with TRBD2. This CDR3 region has 15 residues. The germline V gene has CDR1 LNHDA and CDR2 SQIVND (reference sequence). V dropped 9 bases and J dropped 8; count of bases not matched to a gene: 14. In DNA form, the CDR3 reads TGTGCCAGCATCTATGCGGGGGGGCCTAGCGATGAGCAGTTCTTC. Protein sequence: CASIYAGGPSDEQFF.

This clonotype occurred many times. The chain carries TRBV4-1 and TRBJ1-5, with D uncertain. The CDR3 totals 16 residues. Trimming stripped 0 bases from V and 5 bases from J, with 14 bases between. Germline lookup yields CDR1 MGHRA and CDR2 YSYEKL. The CDR3 region is CASSQDGGQVHQPQHF. The CDR3 region has the DNA TGCGCCAGCAGCCAAGATGGCGGGCAGGTTCATCAGCCCCAGCATTTT.

The V gene is TRBV10-3, the J gene TRBJ2-7; possible D gene TRBD2, 6 bases. Germline-derived CDR1 and CDR2 are ENHRY and SYGVKD. CDR3 size: 13 residues. V lost 2 bases to trimming and J lost 6 bases, with 11 bases between them. The CDR3 spells CAISEGARGEQYF. The CDR3 DNA reads as TGTGCCATCAGTGAGGGGGCGCGGGGCGAGCAGTACTTC.

This clonotype appeared many times. The genes are TRBV24-1 and TRBJ2-2; D perhaps matches TRBD2 (5 bases). Between the trimmed V and J ends, which lost 1 base and 7 bases, there was a span of 9 bases. The CDR3 has 14 amino acids. CDR1 is KGHDR and CDR2 is SFDVKD in the germline V gene. The CDR3 reads CATSDFRGNGELFF. The CDR3, as DNA: TGTGCCACCAGTGATTTCCGAGGGAACGGGGAGCTGTTTTTT.

This clonotype was observed once. Since a much larger clone is just one base distant, this may be a read error. This CDR3 fails to terminate in the conserved phenylalanine or tryptophan, so it likely reflects a read error. This rearrangement joins TRBV10-3 to TRBJ1-2; weak D call: TRBD1 (6 bases). The length of the CDR3 is 12 residues. V lost 8 bases, J lost 6 bases, and 13 bases lay in between. Germline V gene lookup returns CDR1 ENHRY and CDR2 SYGVKD. CDR3 sequence (DNA): TGTGCCATCGTAGGGGGATCCAATGGCTACACCTTG. As protein: CAIVGGSNGYTL.

This clonotype was observed at least ten times. J is TRBJ1-4 and V is TRBV12-3 or TRBV12-4; possibly TRBD1 for D (5 bases). The CDR3 consists of 13 residues. V shed 7 bases and J shed 1 base, with 7 bases lying between them. CDR3 protein: CASTGQTNEKLFF. CDR3 sequence (DNA): TGTGCCAGCACGGGGCAAACTAATGAAAAACTGTTTTTT.

This clonotype was recorded at least ten times. This rearrangement joins TRBV15 to TRBJ2-5; D perhaps matches TRBD1 (5 bases). Germline V gene data show CDR1 as LNHNV and CDR2 as YYDKDF (reference sequence). This CDR3 region has 14 residues. V was pared by 0 bases and J by 7 bases, with 12 bases between. The chain's CDR3 is CATSRDPQEGTQYF. The CDR3 DNA sequence: TGTGCCACCAGCAGAGACCCACAGGAAGGGACCCAGTACTTC.

The chain links TRBV5-1 to TRBJ2-3; 9 nucleotides align to TRBD2. Germline assignment: CDR1 SGHRS and CDR2 YFSETQ. V shed 1 base and J 2 bases; nucleotides not matched to a gene: 2. The CDR3 has 15 amino acids. This chain's CDR3 is CASSLSSGVTDTQYF. The CDR3 bases are TGCGCCAGCAGCTTGTCTAGCGGGGTCACAGATACGCAGTATTTT.

This clonotype was seen repeatedly, ten times or more. The chain combines TRBV29-1 with TRBJ1-4; no reliable D call. Trimming removed 6 bases at V and 8 bases at J, with 19 bases between. Germline lookup yields CDR1 SQVTM and CDR2 ANQGSEA. There are 14 residues in the CDR3. The CDR3 DNA sequence: TGCAGCGTCGTGGCGGTTGGTGGAGGGGAAAAACTGTTTTTT. Translated: CSVVAVGGGEKLFF.

This rearrangement joins TRBV15 to TRBJ2-7; the D is unclear. Germline values: CDR1 LNHNV, CDR2 YYDKDF (reference sequence). This CDR3 has 14 amino acids. With 0 bases removed from V and 6 bases from J, the gap between germline ends came to 12 bases. The CDR3 nucleotides are TGTGCCACCAGCAGAGATCGGGTGAACTGCGAGCAGTACTTC. Translating it yields CATSRDRVNCEQYF.

J is TRBJ2-5 and V is TRBV2; D tentatively reads TRBD1 or TRBD2 (5 bases each). The CDR3 is made up of 15 amino acids. V shed 0 bases and J shed 4 bases, with 12 bases lying between them. Looked up from germline, CDR1 is SNHLY and CDR2 is FYNNEI. In DNA, the CDR3 is TGTGCCAGCAGTGAAGCGTTGGGACGGGGAGAGACCCAGTACTTC. It translates to CASSEALGRGETQYF.